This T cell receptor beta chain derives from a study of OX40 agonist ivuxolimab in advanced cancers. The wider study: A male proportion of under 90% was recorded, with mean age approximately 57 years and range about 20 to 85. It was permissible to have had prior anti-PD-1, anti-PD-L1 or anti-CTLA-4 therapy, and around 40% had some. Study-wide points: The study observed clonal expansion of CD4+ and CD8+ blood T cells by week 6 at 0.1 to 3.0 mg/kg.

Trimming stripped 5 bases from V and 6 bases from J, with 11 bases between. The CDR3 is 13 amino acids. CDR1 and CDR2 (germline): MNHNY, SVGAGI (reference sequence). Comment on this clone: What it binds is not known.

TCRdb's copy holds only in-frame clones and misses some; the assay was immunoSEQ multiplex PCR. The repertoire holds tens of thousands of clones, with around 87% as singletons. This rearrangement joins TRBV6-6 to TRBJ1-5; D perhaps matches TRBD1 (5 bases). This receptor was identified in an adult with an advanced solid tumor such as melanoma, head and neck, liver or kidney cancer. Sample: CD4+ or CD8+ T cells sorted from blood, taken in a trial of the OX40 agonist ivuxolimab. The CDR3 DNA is TGTGCCAGCAGTGCGGGGGAGGTTCAGCCCCAGCATTTT. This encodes CASSAGEVQPQHF.